This T cell receptor (beta chain) derives from a study of memory CD4+ T cells and cytomegalovirus serostatus. Study-level results: Repertoires predicted CMV serostatus with median bootstrapped AUC of about 0.95.

V gave up 0 bases and J gave up 4 bases; unmatched junction bases: 11. The CDR3 is 16 amino acids. The germline V gene encodes CDR1 GTSNPN and CDR2 SVGIG (reference sequence). Repertoires were generated with immunoSEQ multiplex PCR, while TCRdb's copy carries only in-frame clones and drops some. Here the sample spans more than 45,000 clones, 82% being singletons. Concerning this clone: Its antigen is not known.

Single viable CD3+CD4+CD8-CD45RO+ cells were sorted as the memory CD4+ T cells. This sequence joins TRBV30 and TRBJ1-2, with 7 positions matching TRBD1. The sequenced sample consisted of memory CD4+ T cells from blood. The TCR sequence derives from an adult in good health and CMV-seronegative. Written as DNA, the CDR3 is TGTGCCTGGAGTGTAGGCCCCTTGGACAGGAGCTATGGCTACACCTTC. Its translation: CAWSVGPLDRSYGYTF. The variable domain in full, completed from reference TRBV30 and TRBJ1-2, reads SQTIHQWPATLVQPVGSPLSLECTVEGTSNPNLYWYRQAAGRGLQLLFYSVGIGQISSEVPQNLSASRPQDRQFILSSKKLLLSDSGFYLCAWSVGPLDRSYGYTFGSGTRLTVV.